This T cell receptor (beta chain) was captured in a study of CD8+CD57+ T cells in acquired aplastic anemia. Study-wide results and caveats: Patient-derived CD8+CD57+ populations exhibited diminished diversity relative to total CD4+ and CD8+ pools.

About this clonotype: The antigen is unknown.

Patients chosen for sequencing had shown CD8+CD57+ cell expansion by flow cytometry. Following bead-based enrichment, CD8+CD57+ cells furnished a mean 1.6 ug DNA. Researchers used genomic DNA as the template to profile TCR beta VDJ and CDR3. TCRdb processed the reads anew with MiXCR; each CDR3 protein has one entry. The sample has about 17,000 distinct CDR3 sequences, roughly two fifths seen once. Sequencing used CD8+CD57+ T cells sorted from PBMCs. As to subset: bead-enriched CD8+CD57+ effector memory T cells from SAA patients. The source of this sequence is a human donor with aplastic anemia.

CDR3 sequence reads: CASSVVVGTNTEAFF. The CDR3 DNA reads as TGTGCCAGCAGCGTAGTAGTGGGGACGAACACTGAAGCTTTCTTT. The V and J genes are TRBV9 and TRBJ1-1; weak D call: TRBD1 (5 bases). The CDR3 covers 15 residues. Trimming took off 0 bases at V and 1 base at J, with 10 bases between the two ends. Germline V lookup: CDR1 SGDLS, CDR2 YYNGEE.